This T cell receptor (beta chain) was captured in a study of CD4+ T cells in melanoma. Per germline, CDR1 SGDLS and CDR2 YYNGEE. V gave up 0 bases and J gave up 4 bases, with 6 bases separating them. This CDR3 region has 13 residues. General study points: CD8+ T cell, macrophage and B cell function reportedly correlated with neoantigen-specific CD4+ T cells. Neoantigen-specific CD4+ T cells in melanoma reportedly had diverse differentiation states.

Profiled with immunoSEQ multiplex PCR; TCRdb holds only in-frame clones, not every one. The sample gives 50,000 to 60,000 clones, about 70% of which show up once; 4.8% is in the top ten. This clone was seen ten or more times. Its antigen is currently unknown. Different DNA sequences within this sample yield the same CDR3. V gene TRBV9 combines with J gene TRBJ2-3; D gene uncertain. This TCR was sampled from a human donor with melanoma. The sample consisted of tumor tissue. Here the CDR3 DNA reads TGTGCCAGCAGCGTAGTTAAGGCAGATACGCAGTATTTT. As protein: CASSVVKADTQYF.